This T cell receptor beta chain was sequenced for a study of a mutant IDH1 vaccine in newly diagnosed glioma. Study in general: Initiation of the vaccine course occurred 4-6 weeks after radiotherapy alone, or alongside temozolomide cycles.

Sequencing was performed with immunoSEQ multiplex PCR; in TCRdb, only in-frame clones are kept and a portion is missing. The sample includes 35,000 to 50,000 clones, roughly 92% of them seen just once. As to this clone: Its antigen is not identified.

Sample time point: week 35, safety follow-up. The investigators gave 300 ug of mutant IDH1 20-mer peptide in each vaccine dose, together with topical imiquimod. This sequence was found in a man aged 50 to 59 with glioma. The sample was PBMCs, taken from a glioma patient whose treatment included an IDH1 peptide vaccine.

CDR3 DNA: TGTGCCTCTCGGGGTAGCACAGATACGCAGTATTTT. Amino acid sequence: CASRGSTDTQYF. The chain has TRBV15 and TRBJ2-3, with a tentative D call TRBD2 (5 bases). CDR1 LNHNV and CDR2 YYDKDF come from the germline V gene (reference sequence). The CDR3 totals 12 residues. Deletions cut 11 bases from V and 0 bases from J, with 9 bases between.